A selection of T cell receptor beta chains follows, all from one sample in a study of Ad26.COV2.S vaccination and SARS-CoV-2 variants. TCRdb's table, derived via immunoSEQ multiplex PCR, lists solely in-frame clones and lacks some. The repertoire holds hundreds of thousands of clones, with 85% to 90% as singletons. Sequenced here: peripheral blood, sampled in a trial of Ad26.COV2.S vaccine versus placebo. The receptors here all came from a person between 18 and 65 years old who received the Ad26.COV2.S COVID-19 vaccine or a placebo. Each CDR3 is given with its conserved first and last residue. A D gene is named only where the DNA matches it firmly. Clone size is stated in some rows and not others, as once, few, many or a class when expanded.

d_gene | j_gene | v_gene | abundance | CDR3aa | CDR3nt
NA | TRBJ1-1 | TRBV10-2 | NA | CASTPTANTEAFF | TGCGCCAGCACCCCGACAGCGAACACTGAAGCTTTCTTT
TRBD2 | TRBJ2-1 | TRBV5-1 | NA | CASRIGLAGGNEQFF | TGCGCCAGCAGGATAGGACTAGCGGGAGGAAATGAGCAGTTCTTC
NA | TRBJ1-4 | TRBV6-5 | few | CASSYSIFGEKLFF | TGTGCCAGCAGTTACTCGATTTTTGGAGAAAAACTGTTTTTT
NA | TRBJ2-2 | TRBV5-6 | many | CASSLMSEWDTGELFF | TGTGCCAGCAGCTTGATGAGCGAGTGGGACACCGGGGAGCTGTTTTTT
NA | TRBJ1-2 | TRBV29-1 | NA | CSVEDLLGVSNYGYTF | TGCAGCGTTGAAGACCTCCTTGGAGTTTCTAACTATGGCTACACCTTC
TRBD1 | TRBJ1-6 | TRBV7-8 | NA | CASSLSGTGGMRGNSPLHF | TGTGCCAGCAGCTTAAGTGGGACAGGGGGCATGAGGGGTAATTCACCCCTCCACTTT
NA | TRBJ2-7 | TRBV6-5 | few | CASSYSFGPYEQYF | TGTGCCAGCAGTTACTCCTTCGGCCCCTACGAGCAGTACTTC
NA | TRBJ2-7 | TRBV9 | NA | CASSVSDTTYEQYF | TGTGCCAGCAGCGTAAGCGACACAACCTACGAGCAGTACTTC
TRBD1 | TRBJ1-4 | TRBV10-3 | once | CAVGTANEKLFF | TGTGCCGTAGGGACAGCTAATGAAAAACTGTTTTTT
NA | TRBJ1-6 | TRBV20-1 | NA | CSASGDLSSPLHF | TGCAGTGCTAGTGGGGACCTAAGCTCACCCCTCCACTTT
TRBD2 | TRBJ2-7 | TRBV7-2 | NA | CASSPAGTSYYEQYF | TGTGCCAGCAGCCCGGCCGGGACTAGTTACTACGAGCAGTACTTC
TRBD2 | TRBJ2-1 | TRBV2 | NA | CASRDPTSGSFNEQFF | TGTGCCAGCAGAGACCCGACTAGCGGGAGTTTCAATGAGCAGTTCTTC
NA | TRBJ2-6 | TRBV6-9 | NA | CASSYMGGGANVLTF | TGTGCCAGCAGTTATATGGGTGGCGGGGCCAACGTCCTGACTTTC
TRBD1 | TRBJ1-5 | TRBV4-1 | NA | CASSPTDRLYQPQHF | TGCGCCAGCAGCCCGACGGACAGGTTATATCAGCCCCAGCATTTT
NA | TRBJ1-1 | TRBV3-1/TRBV3-2 | NA | CASSFRDRNTEAFF | TGTGCCAGCAGCTTCCGGGACCGGAACACTGAAGCTTTCTTT
NA | TRBJ1-1 | TRBV14 | NA | CASSQVGRVTEAFF | TGTGCCAGCAGCCAAGTCGGGCGAGTAACTGAAGCTTTCTTT
TRBD1 | TRBJ2-7 | TRBV3-1/TRBV3-2 | few | CASSLRDRGGEQYF | TGTGCCAGCAGCCTCCGGGACAGGGGCGGCGAGCAGTACTTC
NA | TRBJ1-6 | TRBV6-2/TRBV6-3 | once | CASSYSYGVYNSPLHF | TGTGCCAGCAGTTACTCTTACGGGGTCTATAATTCACCCCTCCACTTT
NA | TRBJ1-5 | TRBV7-2 | NA | CASSFSGVLVNQPQHF | TGTGCCAGCAGCTTTTCCGGGGTACTTGTCAATCAGCCCCAGCATTTT
TRBD1 | TRBJ1-1 | TRBV19 | NA | CASSFRDSGNTEAFF | TGTGCCAGTAGTTTCCGGGACAGTGGGAACACTGAAGCTTTCTTT
NA | TRBJ1-2 | TRBV4-1 | once | CASSPRGPSMGIYGYTF | TGCGCCAGCAGTCCCCGGGGCCCGTCAATGGGGATCTATGGCTACACCTTC